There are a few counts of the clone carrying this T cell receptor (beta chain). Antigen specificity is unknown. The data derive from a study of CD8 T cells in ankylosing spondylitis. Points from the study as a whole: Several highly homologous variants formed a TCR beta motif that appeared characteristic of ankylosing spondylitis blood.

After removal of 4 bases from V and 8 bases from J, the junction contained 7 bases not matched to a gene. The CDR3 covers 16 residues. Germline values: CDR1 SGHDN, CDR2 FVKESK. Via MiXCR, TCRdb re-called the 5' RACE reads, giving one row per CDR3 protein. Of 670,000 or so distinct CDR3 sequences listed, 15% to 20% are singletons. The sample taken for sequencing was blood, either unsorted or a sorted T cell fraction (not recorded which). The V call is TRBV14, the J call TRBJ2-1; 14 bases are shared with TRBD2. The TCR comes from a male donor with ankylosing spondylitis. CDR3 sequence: CASSPPGTSGGDEQFF. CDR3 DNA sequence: TGTGCCAGCAGCCCCCCCGGGACTAGCGGGGGAGATGAGCAGTTCTTC.